The source of this T cell receptor beta chain is a study of blood T cell repertoires in COVID-19. Study background: COVID-19 samples collected from the United States, Italy and Spain covered acute and convalescent phases.

Germline trimming cut 1 base from V and 4 bases from J; bases unmatched to any gene: 2. Per germline, CDR1 GTSNPN and CDR2 SVGIG (reference sequence). The CDR3 loop spans 13 amino acids. This clone has more than one count but fewer than ten. Original methodology: Counts of nucleated cells, estimated from reference gene primer amplification, were obtained. Clones were sequenced by immunoSEQ multiplex PCR, and TCRdb holds only the in-frame ones, with some missing. V and J calls and clone size are given by that table; D and trimming were obtained from the DNA. The data show around 50,000 clones, approximately 86% seen once.

The sequenced sample was peripheral blood. V is TRBV30 and J is TRBJ1-1; 8 bases fit TRBD1. This sequence was found in a man between 60 and 75 years old with active or convalescent COVID-19. DNA for the CDR3: TGTGCCTGGAGTGAAACAGGGGGCACTGAAGCTTTCTTT. Translation gives CAWSETGGTEAFF.